The source of this T cell receptor beta chain is a study of blood T cells in healthy people across ages. Findings and limits, study-wide: Older individuals had lower TCR beta diversity per million T cells (the decline was roughly linear).

Between the trimmed V and J ends, which lost 2 bases and 5 bases, there was a span of 15 bases. Germline-derived CDR1 and CDR2 are SQVTM and ANQGSEA. This CDR3 contains 15 residues. It was with a sample-barcoded 5' primer and a J-beta primer mix that a second PCR of roughly 7 to 12 cycles was run. A 12-random-nucleotide template-switch adaptor tagged each cDNA molecule. MiXCR, run by TCRdb on the 5' RACE reads, gives a single entry per CDR3 protein. This table holds more than 500,000 distinct CDR3 sequences, approximately 26% found once. On this clonotype itself: Its antigen is as yet unknown.

This sample also belongs to another study, concerning T cells of mothers and their children. That report notes: Slightly higher overlap, not significant, was seen in related mother-child pairs than in unrelated pairs.

The sequence came from a boy between 2 and 10 years old in good health. The gene calls are TRBV29-1 and TRBJ2-2; D might be TRBD1 or TRBD2, each matching 5 bases. Sequenced material: blood. The CDR3 loop reads CSVESWQGGTGELFF. CDR3 sequence (DNA): TGCAGCGTTGAAAGTTGGCAGGGCGGGACCGGGGAGCTGTTTTTT.